The clone carrying this T cell receptor (beta chain) showed up just once. CDR3 size: 14 residues. Germline V lookup: CDR1 MNHNS, CDR2 SASEGT. The germline V and J ends were trimmed by 6 bases and 3 bases, with 14 bases remaining between them. This sample was included in a study of CXCR3 chemokines and chemotherapy response in bladder cancer. Using its own MiXCR run on the PCR reads, TCRdb lists one record per CDR3 protein. Of thousands of distinct CDR3 sequences listed, approximately 17% are singletons. The sequence derives from a human donor with bladder cancer that responded to neoadjuvant chemotherapy. This sample was taken from a patient whose treatment included neoadjuvant chemotherapy. J is TRBJ1-2 and V is TRBV6-1; D is uncertain. The CDR3 loop reads CASRPEGGDYGYTF. DNA for the CDR3: TGTGCCAGCAGGCCCGAGGGTGGTGACTATGGCTACACCTTC.